This T cell receptor (beta chain) was identified in a study of cytomegalovirus exposure and HLA in healthy donors. Turning to this clone: Its specificity is unknown.

PCR was performed using 60 Vbeta and 13 Jbeta primers. The table came from immunoSEQ multiplex PCR; TCRdb's copy has only in-frame clones and leaves some out. This table holds 130,000 or so clones, approximately 8.8% found once. The study, taken as a whole, reports: In vitro data verified a few CMV-associated chains as specific for CMV antigens. In an earlier analysis, productive rearrangement rates for most beta V segments clustered near 87% or 30%. Cytomegalovirus association was assigned to about 150 TCR beta chains. Across donors, most TCRs were seen rarely, yet some public ones were widespread.

Losses at the gene ends were 1 base for V and 4 bases for J; bases not matched to a gene: 1. The CDR3 has 14 amino acids. Germline V lookup: CDR1 KGHSH, CDR2 LQKENI. This chain links TRBV18 with TRBJ1-3; 7 bases line up with TRBD1. The sample taken for sequencing was PBMCs. This sequence was found in a middle-aged man in good health and CMV-seronegative. This CDR3 reads CASSPQGQGNTIYF. The CDR3 coding sequence is TGTGCCAGCTCACCACAGGGACAGGGAAACACCATATATTTT.